This T cell receptor (beta chain) was observed in a study of cytotoxic CD8 clonotypes in ibrutinib-treated CLL. Study summary: Samples showed on average roughly 260,000 productive templates and roughly 90,000 productive rearrangements.

On this clone: Its antigen is undetermined.

TCR beta libraries used 1.5 to 2 micrograms of DNA from cryopreserved PBMCs. The study's findings and limits: Clonality increased with ibrutinib response but returned toward baseline at progression.

This table comes from immunoSEQ multiplex PCR, and its TCRdb copy is limited to in-frame clones, with some not included. This sample has some 80,000 clones; 70% to 80% occur once, and the top ten carry about 4.4%. Losses at the gene ends were 3 bases for V and 4 bases for J; bases not matched to a gene: 12. This CDR3 region has 17 residues. Germline lookup yields CDR1 MGHRA and CDR2 YSYEKL. The starting material was PBMCs, obtained after 12 months of ibrutinib treatment. This chain links TRBV4-1 with TRBJ2-1; 7 bases match TRBD2. The TCR was taken from a human donor with chronic lymphocytic leukemia. As DNA, the CDR3 is TGCGCCAGCAGCCATCCTTTTGGGGGGGGACTTTACAATGAGCAGTTCTTC. Its protein product is CASSHPFGGGLYNEQFF.